The rows below give T cell receptor beta chains drawn from one sample of a study of tumor-infiltrating lymphocytes in primary liver carcinoma. MiXCR, applied by TCRdb to the multiplex PCR reads, yields one record per CDR3 protein. The table records about 75,000 distinct CDR3 sequences, 69% of them present only once. The sequencing sample was made of tumor-adjacent normal liver tissue. These receptor sequences come from a man aged 35 to 55 with primary liver carcinoma and hepatitis B virus infection. The CDR3 runs from the conserved cysteine through the conserved F or W.

v_call: TRBV4-3
cdr3_aa: CASSQDQEAPYKQYF

v_call: TRBV6-2/TRBV6-3
cdr3_aa: CAISHSPDRAGEQYF

v_call: TRBV11-2
cdr3_aa: CASSLSLVRVTGGLFF

v_call: TRBV28
cdr3_aa: CPTLKRANTEAFF

v_call: TRBV4-2
cdr3_aa: CASSLQADDITTGEELFF

v_call: TRBV4-1
cdr3_aa: CASSQERNEQCF

v_call: TRBV12-3/TRBV12-4
cdr3_aa: CASSPLFGRSYNELFF

v_call: TRBV30
cdr3_aa: CAWASPGGMDTEAFF

v_call: TRBV11-3
cdr3_aa: CASSRGNGQFF

v_call: TRBV10-3
cdr3_aa: CAISLQGGDSYEQYF

v_call: TRBV4-3
cdr3_aa: CASSQDMGNSIYF

v_call: TRBV6-1
cdr3_aa: CASSDAGWYNEQFF

v_call: TRBV6-2/TRBV6-3
cdr3_aa: CASQKWDPYSEHFF

v_call: TRBV2
cdr3_aa: CACTGRKETQYF

v_call: TRBV4-2
cdr3_aa: CARSQGEGSGHLNNQPQHF

v_call: TRBV29-1
cdr3_aa: CSVATLRPWSRQEESF

v_call: TRBV11-2
cdr3_aa: CASRDPLWYCNEQFF

v_call: TRBV5-4
cdr3_aa: CTSSPALSQETQYF

v_call: TRBV6-5
cdr3_aa: CATRHMGVSNSPLHF

v_call: TRBV10-3
cdr3_aa: CVMSTPGRGTEAFF

v_call: TRBV29-1
cdr3_aa: CSIRTGSGELFF

v_call: TRBV6-2/TRBV6-3
cdr3_aa: CASDYFGGPGWANVLTF

v_call: TRBV5-5
cdr3_aa: CASSYEVRSRGWNEQFF

v_call: TRBV29-1
cdr3_aa: CSVAGGTYNEQLF

v_call: TRBV12-3/TRBV12-4
cdr3_aa: CASSIDKDYGNIF

v_call: TRBV29-1
cdr3_aa: CSVADGARRETQYF

v_call: TRBV5-4
cdr3_aa: CASSPPTAQEIQYF

v_call: TRBV7-9
cdr3_aa: CASSYTGRNSPLHF

v_call: TRBV5-1
cdr3_aa: CASSRSSGRLGGELFF

v_call: TRBV6-6
cdr3_aa: CASSYNFGHANTRELFF

v_call: TRBV29-1
cdr3_aa: CSVRSGSAYGYIF

v_call: TRBV24-1
cdr3_aa: CATRGGETNAEAFF